A single sample gave rise to the 24 T cell receptor beta chains below, sequenced in a study of cytomegalovirus exposure and HLA in healthy donors. PCR amplification relied on 60 Vbeta primers (plus 13 Jbeta primers). Profiling relied on immunoSEQ multiplex PCR, and the TCRdb table lists in-frame clones only, not all of them. This table holds 63,000 or so clones. The sequenced sample consisted of PBMCs. The receptors originated from a boy aged 5 to 17 in good health and CMV-seronegative.

The V gene is TRBV27, the J gene TRBJ1-2, with TRBD1 as a possible D gene (6 bases). The CDR3 is made up of 15 amino acids. V was trimmed by 3 bases and J by 4 bases, leaving 15 bases between them. Germline loops: CDR1 MNHEY, CDR2 SMNVEV (reference sequence). The CDR3 DNA follows: TGTGCCAGCAGTTTCGGGGGAGGGGGATTCTATGGCTACACCTTC. It yields the protein CASSFGGGGFYGYTF.

The chain combines TRBV14 with TRBJ2-5; no definite D call. The germline CDR1 and CDR2 sequences are SGHDN and FVKESK. This CDR3 comprises 15 residues. V lost 0 bases, J lost 5 bases, and 13 bases lay in between. As DNA, the CDR3 is TGTGCCAGCAGCCAAGAACCTTTTCCCCAGGAGACCCAGTACTTC. Translated: CASSQEPFPQETQYF.

The CDR3 loop is CASSGRQGGDTQYF. CDR3 bases: TGTGCCAGCAGCGGGAGACAGGGGGGAGATACGCAGTATTTT. The genes are TRBV6-5 and TRBJ2-3; 9 bases align to TRBD1. The CDR3 consists of 14 residues. Germline V gives CDR1 MNHEY, CDR2 SVGAGI. The junction had 6 bases not matched to a gene; V was cut back by 6 bases and J by 5 bases.

The chain has TRBV5-1 and TRBJ1-4; no reliable D call. The V end lost 2 bases, the J end lost 3 bases, and 8 bases lay between the germline ends. The germline V gene encodes CDR1 SGHRS and CDR2 YFSETQ. The CDR3 runs to 14 residues. The DNA for the CDR3 is TGCGCCAGCAGCTTAGGAGTTTCTAATGAAAAACTGTTTTTT. This translates into CASSLGVSNEKLFF.

The chain carries TRBV6-6 and TRBJ1-1, with a possible D match to TRBD1 (5 bases). The CDR3 has 12 residues. The germline V gene has CDR1 MNHNY and CDR2 SVGAGI (reference sequence). Trimming took off 6 bases at V and 3 bases at J, with 8 bases between the two ends. The CDR3 here is CASRIRDTEAFF. In nucleotides, the CDR3 is TGTGCCAGCAGGATCAGGGACACTGAAGCTTTCTTT.

This chain links TRBV6-5 with TRBJ2-7; possibly TRBD1 for D (6 bases). V lost 4 bases and J 3 bases, leaving 13 bases between the germline ends. Germline CDR1 reads MNHEY; CDR2 reads SVGAGI. This CDR3 has 14 amino acids. The CDR3 coding sequence is TGTGCCAGCAGTTTGGCAGGGGAAAACTACGAGCAGTACTTC. Protein product: CASSLAGENYEQYF.

The J gene is TRBJ2-1, the V gene TRBV2; 8 bases map to TRBD1. This CDR3 region has 15 residues. Germline V gene lookup returns CDR1 SNHLY and CDR2 FYNNEI. V lost 7 bases, J lost 6 bases, and 11 bases stayed unmatched. The CDR3 bases are TGTGCCAGCACCACGGACAGGGTTGCTCTCAATGAGCAGTTCTTC. Residues: CASTTDRVALNEQFF.

The chain joins TRBV7-9 to TRBJ2-7, with TRBD2 matching over 9 bases. Germline V gene data show CDR1 as SEHNR and CDR2 as FQNEAQ (reference sequence). The CDR3 is 17 amino acids. Unmatched junction bases numbered 15, after V lost 5 bases and J lost 4 bases. This chain's CDR3 is CASSPRASGDVWYEQYF. In DNA form, the CDR3 reads TGTGCCAGCAGCCCAAGGGCTAGCGGGGATGTTTGGTACGAGCAGTACTTC.

For the CDR3, the DNA is TGTGCCAGCAGCTTAGAAATCAGGGCGGGAGGAAACACCATATATTTT. Translating it yields CASSLEIRAGGNTIYF. The rearrangement joins TRBV13 to TRBJ1-3, with D maybe TRBD1 (5 bases). The V and J ends lost 1 base and 4 bases respectively, with 14 bases between them. This CDR3 comprises 16 residues. Germline CDR1 is PRHDT and CDR2 is FYEKMQ (reference sequence).

The J gene is TRBJ1-2, the V gene TRBV5-1; TRBD1 agrees at 9 bases. The CDR3 runs 14 residues. Germline V gene data show CDR1 as SGHRS and CDR2 as YFSETQ. V lost 4 bases and J lost 5; bases outside the gene matches: 6. As DNA, the CDR3 is TGCGCCAGCAGCCCGACAGGGGGAGGTTATGGCTACACCTTC. This codes for CASSPTGGGYGYTF. The full variable domain, in which reference TRBV5-1 and TRBJ1-2 provide the parts outside the CDR3, is KAGVTQTPRYLIKTRGQQVTLSCSPISGHRSVSWYQQTPGQGLQFLFEYFSETQRNKGNFPGRFSGRQFSNSRSEMNVSTLELGDSALYLCASSPTGGGYGYTFGSGTRLTVV.

V and J are TRBV6-1 and TRBJ1-6; D might be TRBD1 (6 bases). Germline V gene sequence: CDR1 MNHNS, CDR2 SASEGT. CDR3 length: 15 residues. Trimming stripped 7 bases from V and 4 bases from J, with 14 bases between. The CDR3 sequence: CASTMTGRYNSPLHF. The CDR3, as DNA: TGTGCCAGCACCATGACAGGCCGATATAATTCACCCCTCCACTTT.

The chain carries TRBV9 and TRBJ2-7; perhaps TRBD2 as D (5 bases). The CDR3 runs to 15 residues. Germline CDR1 and CDR2: SGDLS and YYNGEE. V lost 4 bases and J 3 bases, leaving 17 bases between the germline ends. This CDR3 is CASSPAPRVGYEQYF. DNA of the CDR3: TGTGCCAGCAGCCCAGCGCCGCGGGTAGGCTACGAGCAGTACTTC.

The V call is TRBV5-1, the J call TRBJ2-2; no clear D gene. V was shortened by 5 bases and J by 1 base, with 9 bases between the two germline ends. The V gene's germline CDR1 is SGHRS and CDR2 YFSETQ. The CDR3 spans 14 residues. CDR3 region: CASSPNGNTGELFF. CDR3 in DNA: TGCGCCAGCAGTCCAAACGGGAACACCGGGGAGCTGTTTTTT.

The chain carries TRBV7-2 and TRBJ1-2; D might be TRBD1 (5 bases). The germline V gene encodes CDR1 SGHTA and CDR2 FQGNSA. Trimming pared 8 bases from V and 0 bases from J, leaving 13 bases between. This CDR3 contains 14 residues. Written as DNA, the CDR3 is TGTGCCAGCGATAGAGACAGAGCTAACTATGGCTACACCTTC. Its translation: CASDRDRANYGYTF.

V usage is TRBV25-1 and J usage is TRBJ1-3; D possibly corresponds to TRBD1 (5 bases). Germline loops: CDR1 MGHDK, CDR2 SYGVNS. The germline V and J ends were trimmed by 8 bases and 6 bases, with 11 bases remaining between them. This CDR3 is 12 amino acids long. Here the CDR3 reads CASGGLENTIYF. The CDR3 DNA reads as TGTGCCAGCGGGGGGTTGGAAAACACCATATATTTT.

The chain joins TRBV5-1 to TRBJ1-1; 10 nucleotides line up with TRBD1. The CDR3 spans 14 residues. The V segment lost 3 bases and the J segment 2 bases; nucleotides outside the gene matches: 1. Germline V gives CDR1 SGHRS, CDR2 YFSETQ. The CDR3 is CASSWTGGNTEAFF. The CDR3 DNA sequence: TGCGCCAGCAGCTGGACAGGGGGAAACACTGAAGCTTTCTTT.

Comment on this clone: Other DNA sequences of this sample code for an identical CDR3. This chain links TRBV6-5 with TRBJ2-2; a weak D match, TRBD2 (5 bases). The CDR3 extends over 16 amino acids. The V gene lost 0 bases and the J gene lost 0 bases, with 8 bases spanning the gap. CDR1 is MNHEY and CDR2 is SVGAGI in the germline V gene. The CDR3 here is CASSYSGRTNTGELFF. The CDR3 bases are TGTGCCAGCAGTTACTCGGGGAGAACGAACACCGGGGAGCTGTTTTTT.

V usage is TRBV6-5 and J usage is TRBJ1-2; 10 positions match TRBD1. The CDR3 loop spans 14 amino acids. The germline gives CDR1 MNHEY, CDR2 SVGAGI. V lost 8 bases, J lost 6 bases, and 9 bases stayed unmatched. The DNA of the CDR3 is TGTGCCAGCGGGAGACAGGGGGCCATCGATGGCTACACCTTC. It translates to CASGRQGAIDGYTF.

V usage is TRBV5-1 and J usage is TRBJ1-1, with D unclear. V shed 4 bases and J shed 3 bases, with 19 bases lying between them. CDR1 is SGHRS and CDR2 is YFSETQ in the germline V gene. CDR3 size: 16 residues. For the CDR3, the DNA is TGCGCCAGCAGCCAATTCCCTGGCCGGGTTGACACTGAAGCTTTCTTT. This gives the protein CASSQFPGRVDTEAFF.

The chain couples TRBV7-9 to TRBJ2-3; D is possibly TRBD2 (6 bases). The CDR3 is 15 residues long. Trimming cost V 5 bases and J 3 bases, with 15 bases left between them. Germline V lookup: CDR1 SEHNR, CDR2 FQNEAQ (reference sequence). The CDR3 sequence is CASSQGLSWTDTQYF. Written as DNA, the CDR3 is TGTGCCAGCAGCCAGGGACTCTCCTGGACAGATACGCAGTATTTT.

The chain carries TRBV5-1 and TRBJ2-5; 7 bases agree with TRBD1. CDR1 and CDR2 from the germline V gene are SGHRS and YFSETQ. With 1 base clipped from V and 4 bases from J, the junction kept 4 bases outside the gene matches. The CDR3 length is 14 residues. The CDR3 DNA sequence: TGCGCCAGCAGCTTGACAGGGGAAGGAGAGACCCAGTACTTC. Protein: CASSLTGEGETQYF.

V usage is TRBV7-3 and J usage is TRBJ1-2; tentative D call: TRBD1 (5 bases). This CDR3 is built from 14 residues. CDR1 and CDR2 from the germline V gene are SGHTA and FQGTGA. Between the trimmed V and J ends, which lost 4 bases and 2 bases, there was a span of 11 bases. The CDR3 DNA is TGTGCCAGCAGCTCCTCGGGGGGAAACTATGGCTACACCTTC. Its protein is CASSSSGGNYGYTF. Complete variable domain (other parts from reference TRBV7-3 and TRBJ1-2): GAGVSQTPSNKVTEKGKYVELRCDPISGHTALYWYRQSLGQGPEFLIYFQGTGAADDSGLPNDRFFAVRPEGSVSTLKIQRTERGDSAVYLCASSSSGGNYGYTFGSGTRLTVV.

The rearrangement joins TRBV19 to TRBJ1-3; 7 nucleotides match TRBD1. Germline V gene sequence: CDR1 LNHDA, CDR2 SQIVND (reference sequence). This CDR3 comprises 18 residues. V lost 5 bases, J lost 0 bases, and 13 bases stayed unmatched. The CDR3 reads CASSASPGQPTSGNTIYF. For the CDR3, the DNA is TGTGCCAGTAGTGCCTCTCCGGGACAGCCTACCTCTGGAAACACCATATATTTT.

CDR3 in amino acids: CAWSVGVEQYF. For the CDR3, the DNA is TGTGCCTGGAGTGTAGGGGTCGAGCAGTACTTC. The chain employs TRBV30 and TRBJ2-7, with a tentative D call TRBD1 (5 bases). This CDR3 spans 11 amino acids. Per the germline V gene, CDR1 is GTSNPN and CDR2 is SVGIG (reference sequence). The germline V and J ends were trimmed by 0 bases and 6 bases, with 6 bases remaining between them.